This passage covers 14 T cell receptor beta chains from one sample sequenced in a study of T cells in Graves' hyperthyroidism and ophthalmopathy. Amplified TCR beta CDR3 regions came from RNA transcripts. RT-PCR in the first round (using the HTBI primer set) targeted the TCR CDR3. In TCRdb, the multiplex PCR reads were re-called with MiXCR into one record per CDR3 protein. In the table there are 250,000 or so distinct CDR3 sequences, about 16% of which are singletons. Sequenced material: blood. The receptor source for this set is a woman in her forties or fifties with Graves' hyperthyroidism that later progressed to Graves' ophthalmopathy.

This clonotype was recorded at least ten times. V is TRBV20-1 and J is TRBJ1-1; D is ambiguous. The V gene lost 1 base and the J gene lost 0 bases, with 6 bases spanning the gap. The CDR3 is made up of 13 amino acids. Germline CDR1 DFQATT, CDR2 SNEGSKA (reference sequence). The CDR3 DNA sequence: TGCAGTGCTAGAGCACAAGTGAACACTGAAGCTTTCTTT. It is translated as CSARAQVNTEAFF.

This clonotype appeared a single time. The J gene is TRBJ2-7, the V gene TRBV2, with D perhaps TRBD2 (5 bases). Germline values: CDR1 SNHLY, CDR2 FYNNEI. CDR3 length equals 13 residues. V lost 4 bases and J 7 bases, leaving 14 bases between the germline ends. The CDR3 DNA reads TGTGCCAGCAGTGTAGGTGAGGGCTTGGAGCAGTACTTC. It encodes CASSVGEGLEQYF.

The chain couples TRBV29-1 to TRBJ2-1, with D maybe TRBD1 (6 bases). The V and J ends lost 4 bases and 2 bases respectively, with 9 bases between them. Germline assignment: CDR1 SQVTM and CDR2 ANQGSEA. The CDR3 is made up of 13 amino acids. CDR3 sequence: CSVGRDTYNEQFF. CDR3 sequence (DNA): TGCAGCGTTGGTCGGGACACCTACAATGAGCAGTTCTTC.

This clonotype appeared many times. The rearrangement joins TRBV2 to TRBJ2-7; 11 bases are shared with TRBD2. The ends lost 4 bases at V and 3 bases at J; junction bases unmatched: 14. Germline CDR1 is SNHLY and CDR2 is FYNNEI. The CDR3 contains 18 residues. The CDR3 DNA is TGTGCCAGCAGTGGACCCCATTTGCATACTAGCGGGAGCTACGAGCAGTACTTC. Translating it yields CASSGPHLHTSGSYEQYF.

The sample holds many counts of this clonotype. V gene TRBV6-1 combines with J gene TRBJ2-2; D call uncertain. In germline, CDR1 is MNHNS, CDR2 SASEGT. V shed 7 bases and J shed 2 bases, with 2 bases lying between them. The CDR3 runs to 11 residues. The CDR3 DNA follows: TGTGCCAGCAAAAACACCGGGGAGCTGTTTTTT. Protein product: CASKNTGELFF.

This clonotype was seen more than once but under ten times. This could be a read error, since a much larger clone is one nucleotide away. The chain combines TRBV20-1 with TRBJ2-1; D is perhaps TRBD2 (5 bases). V lost 2 bases and J lost 3, with 11 bases in between. In germline, CDR1 is DFQATT, CDR2 SNEGSKA (reference sequence). The length of the CDR3 is 14 residues. CDR3 region: CSARKTNGYNEQFF. DNA of the CDR3: TGCAGTGCTAGAAAGACTAACGGCTACAATGAGCAGTTCTTC.

This clonotype was detected ten times or more. The chain is built from TRBV20-1 and TRBJ1-1; D unresolved. The CDR3 loop spans 15 amino acids. Between the trimmed V and J ends, which lost 6 bases and 0 bases, there was a span of 17 bases. CDR1 is DFQATT, CDR2 SNEGSKA, per germline (reference sequence). CDR3 protein: CSAPGVAVMNTEAFF. The CDR3 DNA reads TGCAGTGCCCCCGGGGTAGCCGTTATGAACACTGAAGCTTTCTTT.

The chain joins TRBV20-1 to TRBJ1-3, with D possibly TRBD1 on 5 matching bases. Germline CDR1 is DFQATT and CDR2 is SNEGSKA (reference sequence). The CDR3 length is 14 residues. V gave up 4 bases and J gave up 2 bases, with 12 bases separating them. CDR3 nucleotides: TGCAGTGCTATGAAGCCAGGGACTGGAAACACCATATATTTT. Translation gives CSAMKPGTGNTIYF.

The V and J genes are TRBV9 and TRBJ2-5, with a possible D match to TRBD1 (6 bases). Germline V gene sequence: CDR1 SGDLS, CDR2 YYNGEE. The CDR3 has 15 amino acids. The V end lost 0 bases, the J end lost 9 bases, and 18 bases lay between the germline ends. The CDR3 region is CASSVGGQGQVAQYF. The CDR3 coding sequence is TGTGCCAGCAGCGTAGGTGGGCAGGGGCAAGTGGCCCAGTACTTC.

This clonotype has at least ten counts. The CDR3 is CSSFGLAGLSDTQYF. CDR3 coding DNA: TGCAGTTCATTCGGACTAGCGGGATTATCAGATACGCAGTATTTT. This chain links TRBV20-1 with TRBJ2-3; 12 bases fit TRBD2. Germline values: CDR1 DFQATT, CDR2 SNEGSKA (reference sequence). CDR3 length: 15 amino acids. Germline trimming cut 8 bases from V and 4 bases from J; bases unmatched to any gene: 10.

This clonotype was detected only a few times. This rearrangement joins TRBV18 to TRBJ2-2; 7 bases are shared with TRBD1. V lost 3 bases and J lost 5; bases outside the gene matches: 12. The CDR3 runs to 17 residues. CDR1 is KGHSH, CDR2 LQKENI, per germline. The CDR3 spells CASSPPGGGFGTGELFF. The CDR3 coding sequence is TGTGCCAGCTCACCCCCAGGGGGTGGATTCGGGACCGGGGAGCTGTTTTTT.

This clonotype has ten or more counts. This chain connects TRBV30 to TRBJ1-1; a possible D gene is TRBD1 (5 bases). There are 11 residues in the CDR3. The germline V gene encodes CDR1 GTSNPN and CDR2 SVGIG (reference sequence). With 4 bases removed from V and 3 bases from J, the gap between germline ends came to 6 bases. The CDR3 nucleotides read TGTGCCTGGATGGGGGACACTGAAGCTTTCTTT. This sequence encodes CAWMGDTEAFF. Complete variable domain (other parts from reference TRBV30 and TRBJ1-1): SQTIHQWPATLVQPVGSPLSLECTVEGTSNPNLYWYRQAAGRGLQLLFYSVGIGQISSEVPQNLSASRPQDRQFILSSKKLLLSDSGFYLCAWMGDTEAFFGQGTRLTVV.

At least ten counts were recorded for this clonotype. J is TRBJ1-2 and V is TRBV7-2, with D possibly TRBD1 on 5 matching bases. The germline gives CDR1 SGHTA, CDR2 FQGNSA. With 3 bases removed from V and 6 bases from J, the gap between germline ends came to 26 bases. The CDR3 totals 18 residues. The CDR3 protein is CASSFPSATVSWKDGYTF. The CDR3 DNA reads TGTGCCAGCAGCTTCCCCTCGGCGACAGTTAGTTGGAAAGATGGCTACACCTTC.

This clonotype was picked up a small number of times. This chain links TRBV19 with TRBJ2-2; D perhaps matches TRBD1 (6 bases). Trimming stripped 3 bases from V and 2 bases from J, with 13 bases between. The CDR3 covers 16 residues. Germline lookup yields CDR1 LNHDA and CDR2 SQIVND (reference sequence). This CDR3 is CASSIPGAANTGELFF. Written as DNA, the CDR3 is TGTGCCAGTAGTATTCCAGGGGCAGCTAACACCGGGGAGCTGTTTTTT.